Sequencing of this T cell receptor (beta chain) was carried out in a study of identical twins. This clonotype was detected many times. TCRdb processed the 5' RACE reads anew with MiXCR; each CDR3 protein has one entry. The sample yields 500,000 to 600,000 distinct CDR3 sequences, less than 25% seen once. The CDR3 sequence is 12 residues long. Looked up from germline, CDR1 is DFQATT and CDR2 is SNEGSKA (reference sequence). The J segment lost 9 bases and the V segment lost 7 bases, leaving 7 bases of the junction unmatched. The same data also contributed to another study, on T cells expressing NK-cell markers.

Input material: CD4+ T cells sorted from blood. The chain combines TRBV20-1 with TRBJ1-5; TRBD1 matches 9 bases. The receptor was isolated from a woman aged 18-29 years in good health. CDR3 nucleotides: TGCAGTGTGACAGGGGGGCGAGGGCCCCAGCATTTT. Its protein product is CSVTGGRGPQHF.